The rows below give T cell receptor beta chains drawn from one sample of a study of read filtering for tumor transcriptome and immune sequencing. TCRdb independently ran MiXCR on the reads; one entry per CDR3 protein. Here the sample spans 90,000 to 95,000 distinct CDR3 sequences, around a fifth being singletons. Sample: a population of CD138-negative cells sorted from bone marrow. The source of these receptors is a donor at least 40 years old with multiple myeloma. The CDR3 runs from the conserved cysteine through the conserved F or W. D genes are given only for firm matches. Only some rows state a clone size, as once, few, many or a class for expanded clones.

>TRBD1|TRBJ2-5|NA|TRBV5-1
CASSLFGTGKGGETQYF
TGCGCCAGCAGCTTGTTCGGGACAGGGAAGGGCGGAGAGACCCAGTACTTC
>NA|TRBJ2-7|many|TRBV5-4
CASSLELSSSYEQYF
TGTGCCAGCAGCTTGGAACTAAGCTCATCCTACGAGCAGTACTTC
>NA|TRBJ1-5|NA|TRBV12-3/TRBV12-4
CASRRTASNQPQHF
TGTGCCAGCAGGAGGACGGCTAGCAATCAGCCCCAGCATTTT
>NA|TRBJ2-5|many|TRBV6-1
CASRLGWETQYF
TGTGCCAGCAGACTGGGGTGGGAGACCCAGTACTTC
>NA|TRBJ1-1|many|TRBV28
CASTPTPGRMNTEAFF
TGTGCCAGCACTCCAACCCCCGGGCGCATGAACACTGAAGCTTTCTTT
>NA|TRBJ2-7|many|TRBV27
CASSLGGSSSYEQYF
TGTGCCAGCAGTTTAGGGGGCAGTAGCTCCTACGAGCAGTACTTC
>NA|TRBJ2-1|many|TRBV2
CASSTQGNEQFF
TGTGCCAGCAGCACGCAGGGCAATGAGCAGTTCTTC
>TRBD1|TRBJ2-5|few|TRBV20-1
CSASPGRGRGETQYF
TGTAGTGCTAGCCCCGGCAGGGGGCGAGGGGAGACCCAGTACTTC
>NA|TRBJ2-2|many|TRBV7-2
CASSPRDLTTGELFF
TGTGCCAGCAGCCCCCGGGACTTAACCACCGGGGAGCTGTTTTTT
>NA|TRBJ2-5|few|TRBV6-5
CASSYGRWETQYF
TGTGCCAGCAGTTACGGGCGATGGGAGACCCAGTACTTC
>TRBD2|TRBJ2-5|many|TRBV2
CASSAPGGLAAEETQYF
TGTGCCAGCAGTGCCCCCGGGGGACTAGCGGCGGAAGAGACCCAGTACTTC
>NA|TRBJ2-3|many|TRBV5-1
CASKELGADTQYF
TGCGCCAGCAAAGAGTTGGGGGCAGATACGCAGTATTTT
>NA|TRBJ2-1|NA|TRBV5-4
CASSPGERAVLRDNEQFF
TGTGCCAGCAGCCCAGGGGAAAGGGCAGTCTTGAGGGACAATGAGCAGTTCTTC
>TRBD1|TRBJ2-1|many|TRBV20-1
CSAEELGTGAYNEQFF
TGCAGTGCGGAAGAACTCGGGACAGGGGCCTACAATGAGCAGTTCTTC
>TRBD1|TRBJ1-1|many|TRBV29-1
CSVEATGESEAFF
TGCAGCGTTGAGGCCACAGGGGAGTCTGAAGCTTTCTTT
>TRBD1|TRBJ1-5|many|TRBV28
CASSPPGRGSNQPQHF
TGTGCCAGCAGTCCCCCGGGCAGGGGGAGCAATCAGCCCCAGCATTTT
>TRBD1|TRBJ1-5|many|TRBV27
CASSDRGPHFPNQPQHF
TGTGCCAGCTCGGACAGGGGGCCACACTTTCCCAATCAGCCCCAGCATTTT
>NA|TRBJ2-7|many|TRBV6-1
CASRPLWSSYEQYF
TGTGCCAGCAGGCCTTTGTGGAGCTCCTACGAGCAGTACTTC
>TRBD1|TRBJ1-4|many|TRBV11-2
CASSETGGEGKLFF
TGTGCCAGCAGCGAAACAGGGGGCGAAGGAAAACTGTTTTTT
>NA|TRBJ1-5|NA|TRBV5-5
CASSAGLSRGNQPQHF
TGTGCCAGCAGCGCGGGACTCTCGAGGGGTAATCAGCCCCAGCATTTT
>NA|TRBJ2-3|many|TRBV10-1
CASSGPETDTQYF
TGCGCCAGCAGTGGGCCGGAGACAGATACGCAGTATTTT
>NA|TRBJ1-1|many|TRBV5-1
CASSLLGIGTEAFF
TGCGCCAGCAGCTTGTTGGGAATCGGCACTGAAGCTTTCTTT
>NA|TRBJ1-5|many|TRBV28
CASTLGGGNQPQHF
TGTGCCAGCACCCTGGGGGGCGGCAATCAGCCCCAGCATTTT
>NA|TRBJ1-1|many|TRBV29-1
CSVARADLRTFF
TGCAGCGTTGCGAGGGCAGACCTGAGGACTTTCTTT
>NA|TRBJ1-1|many|TRBV7-9
CASSLVGFHTEAFF
TGTGCCAGCAGCTTAGTGGGTTTTCACACTGAAGCTTTCTTT
>NA|TRBJ2-2|many|TRBV5-1
CASFKTANTGELFF
TGCGCCAGCTTCAAGACAGCTAACACCGGGGAGCTGTTTTTT
>NA|TRBJ1-5|NA|TRBV2
CASRFRDGVLNQPQHF
TGTGCCAGCAGGTTCCGGGACGGAGTACTCAATCAGCCCCAGCATTTT
>NA|TRBJ2-1|many|TRBV6-5
CASSYSKQNEQFF
TGTGCCAGCAGTTACTCGAAACAAAATGAGCAGTTCTTC
>NA|TRBJ1-1|many|TRBV5-1
CASSLTAGNTEAFF
TGCGCCAGCAGCTTAACCGCGGGGAACACTGAAGCTTTCTTT
>TRBD1|TRBJ2-7|many|TRBV2
CASSVGDREYF
TGTGCCAGCAGTGTAGGGGACAGGGAGTACTTC
>TRBD2|TRBJ2-7|many|TRBV6-1
CACRGRGGEQYF
TGTGCCTGCCGAGGGAGGGGCGGCGAGCAGTACTTC